These 28 T cell receptor beta chains were sequenced from one sample in a study of control samples from healthy donors and cancer patients. Produced via immunoSEQ multiplex PCR; TCRdb's table is partial and in-frame only. The sample has tens of thousands of clones, over 85% seen once; the top ten hold 1.9%. The specimen sequenced was PBMCs. All receptors come from a woman aged 55-70 years with head and neck cancer.

The V and J genes are TRBV10-3 and TRBJ2-2; the match to TRBD1 covers 10 bases. The CDR3 is made up of 15 amino acids. Germline CDR1 and CDR2: ENHRY and SYGVKD. With V trimmed by 2 bases and J by 3 bases, 0 bases remained unmatched. CDR3: CAISEGTGDTGELFF. The CDR3 DNA reads TGTGCCATCAGTGAGGGGACAGGGGACACCGGGGAGCTGTTTTTT.

The chain combines TRBV19 with TRBJ1-2; no clear D. The germline V and J ends were trimmed by 3 bases and 3 bases, with 11 bases remaining between them. The CDR3 sequence is 14 residues long. Per the germline V gene, CDR1 is LNHDA and CDR2 is SQIVND (reference sequence). The CDR3 protein is CASSILREDYGYTF. The CDR3 nucleotides read TGTGCCAGTAGTATCCTCCGGGAAGACTATGGCTACACCTTC.

This chain uses TRBV6-2 or TRBV6-3 with TRBJ2-2, with no clear D. The length of the CDR3 is 12 residues. V was clipped by 5 bases and J by 8 bases, with 9 bases between them. CDR1 is MNHEY, CDR2 SVGEGT, per germline. For the CDR3, the DNA is TGTGCCAGCAGTGTTGAACCTGGGGAGCTGTTTTTT. Amino acid sequence: CASSVEPGELFF.

The chain is built from TRBV29-1 and TRBJ2-2; 10 nucleotides align to TRBD1. V gave up 7 bases and J gave up 6 bases; unmatched junction bases: 8. The CDR3 spans 14 residues. Germline CDR1 and CDR2: SQVTM and ANQGSEA. This CDR3 reads CSAATGGASGELFF. The CDR3 region has the DNA TGCAGCGCCGCGACAGGGGGCGCGTCCGGGGAGCTGTTTTTT.

The chain has TRBV10-3 and TRBJ2-3, with 14 bases lining up with TRBD2. Germline V gene lookup returns CDR1 ENHRY and CDR2 SYGVKD. CDR3 length: 16 residues. J was trimmed by 5 bases and V by 4 bases; bases with no gene match: 5. CDR3 loop: CAISVGLAGDRDTQYF. As DNA, the CDR3 is TGTGCCATCAGTGTGGGACTAGCGGGAGACCGAGATACGCAGTATTTT.

J is TRBJ2-1 and V is TRBV7-3; 8 nucleotides agree with TRBD2. The V and J ends lost 5 bases and 9 bases, in that order; junction bases with no gene match: 12. Germline loops: CDR1 SGHTA, CDR2 FQGTGA. The CDR3 loop spans 15 amino acids. The CDR3: CASSPPGGESVEQFF. CDR3 DNA sequence: TGTGCCAGCAGCCCCCCGGGGGGGGAGTCGGTTGAGCAGTTCTTC.

This chain links TRBV4-1 with TRBJ1-5; D unresolved. Germline CDR1 reads MGHRA; CDR2 reads YSYEKL. Trimming stripped 2 bases from V and 6 bases from J, with 14 bases between. The CDR3 consists of 15 residues. DNA of the CDR3: TGCGCCAGCAGCCAAAGTTTGGGGAGGGTTCAGCCCCAGCATTTT. It specifies CASSQSLGRVQPQHF.

This clone has a handful of counts. The V gene is TRBV30, the J gene TRBJ2-5; the match to TRBD2 covers 12 bases. The V segment lost 3 bases and the J segment 2 bases; nucleotides outside the gene matches: 7. This CDR3 contains 16 residues. The V gene's germline CDR1 is GTSNPN and CDR2 SVGIG (reference sequence). The CDR3 reads CAWSQGLAGHQETQYF. For the CDR3, the DNA is TGTGCCTGGAGCCAAGGACTAGCGGGGCATCAAGAGACCCAGTACTTC.

The rearrangement links TRBV5-1 to TRBJ2-3; no firm D call. Germline CDR1 SGHRS, CDR2 YFSETQ. The CDR3 spans 12 residues. Trimming cost V 1 base and J 6 bases, with 6 bases left between them. The CDR3 coding sequence is TGCGCCAGCAGCTTGATCTCGGATACGCAGTATTTT. Translation gives CASSLISDTQYF.

This clone appeared a single time. The J gene is TRBJ2-7, the V gene TRBV19; 7 bases are shared with TRBD2. The CDR3 covers 15 residues. Germline-derived CDR1 and CDR2 are LNHDA and SQIVND (reference sequence). The V and J ends lost 3 bases and 0 bases, in that order; junction bases with no gene match: 5. The CDR3: CASSMTSGNSYEQYF. The DNA of the CDR3 is TGTGCCAGTAGTATGACCAGCGGGAACTCCTACGAGCAGTACTTC.

This chain connects TRBV18 to TRBJ1-2; D not certain. V lost 4 bases and J lost 10, with 13 bases in between. CDR3 length equals 12 residues. Germline CDR1 and CDR2: KGHSH and LQKENI. For the CDR3, the DNA is TGTGCCAGCTCACGGGGAGTCGCTGACTACACCTTC. This gives the protein CASSRGVADYTF.

This chain links TRBV30 with TRBJ2-2; D might be TRBD2 (6 bases). The CDR3 sequence is 13 residues long. Germline V gene lookup returns CDR1 GTSNPN and CDR2 SVGIG (reference sequence). V lost 3 bases and J 3 bases, leaving 8 bases between the germline ends. The CDR3 DNA sequence: TGTGCCTGGAGGGGGAGGCACACCGGGGAGCTGTTTTTT. Protein sequence: CAWRGRHTGELFF.

This clone was detected once. The chain uses TRBV19 and TRBJ1-2; D is uncertain. The germline V gene has CDR1 LNHDA and CDR2 SQIVND (reference sequence). The length of the CDR3 is 14 residues. Trimming took 7 bases from V and 0 from J, leaving 12 bases between them. The CDR3 loop reads CASTGAVSNYGYTF. CDR3 sequence (DNA): TGTGCCAGTACAGGAGCAGTCTCTAACTATGGCTACACCTTC. Filled out from reference TRBV19 and TRBJ1-2, the complete variable domain reads DGGITQSPKYLFRKEGQNVTLSCEQNLNHDAMYWYRQDPGQGLRLIYYSQIVNDFQKGDIAEGYSVSREKKESFPLTVTSAQKNPTAFYLCASTGAVSNYGYTFGSGTRLTVV.

V and J are TRBV6-6 and TRBJ2-1; 8 bases fit TRBD1. The CDR3 totals 15 residues. With V trimmed by 8 bases and J by 1 base, 7 bases remained unmatched. CDR1 and CDR2 from the germline V gene are MNHNY and SVGAGI (reference sequence). The DNA of the CDR3 is TGTGCCAGCGATCTGGGGACAGGTTCCTACAATGAGCAGTTCTTC. As protein: CASDLGTGSYNEQFF.

The gene calls are TRBV28 and TRBJ1-1; no reliable D call. The germline CDR1 and CDR2 sequences are MDHEN and SYDVKM. There are 14 residues in the CDR3. The ends were cut back, 5 bases at V and 0 bases at J, with 10 bases in the middle. For the CDR3, the DNA is TGTGCCAGCAGTGGAAGGACGGTGAACACTGAAGCTTTCTTT. Its protein is CASSGRTVNTEAFF.

V and J are TRBV20-1 and TRBJ1-1; D unclear. Germline CDR1 reads DFQATT; CDR2 reads SNEGSKA (reference sequence). This CDR3 is built from 14 residues. V shed 3 bases and J shed 1 base, with 12 bases lying between them. The CDR3 region is CSASQGLTNTEAFF. DNA for the CDR3: TGCAGTGCTAGTCAAGGCCTAACGAACACTGAAGCTTTCTTT.

This clone was recorded only once. The conserved phenylalanine or tryptophan normally closing the CDR3 is absent here, so this likely arose from a read error. Because the CDR3's place on the DNA is in doubt, the DNA is left out and the CDR3 is given as listed by TCRdb. The V call is TRBV3-1 (or the pseudogene TRBV3-2), the J call TRBJ2-7; the D call of TRBD2 is as the table states it, not checked on the DNA. CDR1 is LGHDT, CDR2 YNNKEL, per germline (reference sequence). Termini included, the CDR3 measures 15 amino acids. The CDR3 loop reads CASSPKWVAGGPGPI.

The genes are TRBV10-3 and TRBJ2-2, with D maybe TRBD2 (5 bases). The germline V gene encodes CDR1 ENHRY and CDR2 SYGVKD. V was clipped by 7 bases and J by 1 base, with 13 bases between them. The CDR3 runs to 15 residues. The CDR3 region has the DNA TGTGCCATCAATACGGGTGAGGGGAACACCGGGGAGCTGTTTTTT. Its protein is CAINTGEGNTGELFF.

J is TRBJ2-1 and V is TRBV19; no definite D call. The V end lost 4 bases, the J end lost 0 bases, and 4 bases lay between the germline ends. The length of the CDR3 is 13 residues. Germline loops: CDR1 LNHDA, CDR2 SQIVND (reference sequence). DNA of the CDR3: TGTGCCAGTAGTAGCCTCTCCTACAATGAGCAGTTCTTC. Protein: CASSSLSYNEQFF.

The chain is built from TRBV9 and TRBJ2-5; 10 positions match TRBD2. Germline-derived CDR1 and CDR2 are SGDLS and YYNGEE. The trim removed 4 bases at V and 4 bases at J, leaving 10 bases unmatched. The CDR3 has 16 amino acids. In DNA, the CDR3 is TGTGCCAGCAGCCCGGGGGCTAGCGGGAGTATAGAGACCCAGTACTTC. As protein: CASSPGASGSIETQYF.

This rearrangement joins TRBV6-5 to TRBJ2-5; 8 bases fit TRBD1. From germline, CDR1 is MNHEY and CDR2 SVGAGI. This CDR3 has 13 residues. Germline trimming cut 5 bases from V and 5 bases from J; bases unmatched to any gene: 4. This CDR3 is CASSRTGTETQYF. CDR3 nucleotides: TGTGCCAGCAGTCGGACAGGGACGGAGACCCAGTACTTC.

This chain links TRBV2 with TRBJ1-1; D is unclear. The CDR3 sequence is 11 residues long. Trimming removed 5 bases from V and 3 bases from J, with 4 bases in between. CDR1 SNHLY and CDR2 FYNNEI come from the germline V gene. The CDR3 nucleotides are TGTGCCAGCAGTACTTACACTGAAGCTTTCTTT. It translates to CASSTYTEAFF.

The genes are TRBV19 and TRBJ2-7; D possibly corresponds to TRBD1 (5 bases). Germline values: CDR1 LNHDA, CDR2 SQIVND (reference sequence). Trimming stripped 3 bases from V and 5 bases from J, with 17 bases between. The CDR3 is 15 amino acids. CDR3 coding DNA: TGTGCCAGTAGTATGCGAGGACCGGCAGGGCACGAGCAGTACTTC. Its protein is CASSMRGPAGHEQYF.

This chain connects TRBV6-5 to TRBJ1-1, with TRBD1 matching over 8 bases. V trimming: 6 bases; J trimming: 4 bases; junction bases outside the gene matches: 7. Germline V lookup: CDR1 MNHEY, CDR2 SVGAGI. This CDR3 region has 14 residues. Here the CDR3 DNA reads TGTGCCAGCAGATCTCAGGGGGCGCGCACTGAAGCTTTCTTT. As protein: CASRSQGARTEAFF.

On this clone itself: The identical CDR3 is also encoded by other nucleotide sequences in the sample. The V call is TRBV15, the J call TRBJ2-1; a weak D match, TRBD2 (5 bases). Trimming stripped 3 bases from V and 6 bases from J, with 15 bases between. Germline V gene lookup returns CDR1 LNHNV and CDR2 YYDKDF (reference sequence). There are 15 residues in the CDR3. The CDR3 DNA reads as TGTGCCACCAGCAGCCTAAGTGGGAGTGGCAATGAGCAGTTCTTC. Amino acids: CATSSLSGSGNEQFF.

The chain has TRBV7-6 and TRBJ2-1; TRBD2 matches 7 bases. There are 14 residues in the CDR3. CDR1 and CDR2 from the germline V gene are SGHVS and FNYEAQ. The ends lost 3 bases at V and 8 bases at J; junction bases unmatched: 7. CDR3 sequence (DNA): TGTGCCAGCAGCTTGGGAGGGCTAGCATATGAGCAGTTCTTC. It codes for CASSLGGLAYEQFF.

J is TRBJ2-3 and V is TRBV13; TRBD1 aligns across 8 bases. CDR1 PRHDT and CDR2 FYEKMQ come from the germline V gene (reference sequence). This CDR3 comprises 16 residues. Trimming cost V 5 bases and J 4 bases; bases outside gene matches: 11. The CDR3 loop is CASSPSGRGQADTQYF. The CDR3 nucleotides are TGTGCCAGCAGCCCCTCGGGGCGGGGACAGGCAGATACGCAGTATTTT.

J is TRBJ2-7 and V is TRBV27; TRBD1 matches 9 bases. The CDR3 sequence is 15 residues long. The V gene end was trimmed by 5 bases and the J gene end by 2 bases; junction bases not matched to a gene: 7. Looked up from germline, CDR1 is MNHEY and CDR2 is SMNVEV (reference sequence). The chain's CDR3 is CASSHTGTGTYEQYF. The DNA of the CDR3 is TGTGCCAGCAGTCACACCGGGACAGGGACCTACGAGCAGTACTTC.